Below, one TCR beta chain is given with its context. The antigen is not known. The data derive from a study of immune heterogeneity within non-small cell lung tumors. The overall study: Histology included 4 squamous cell carcinomas, 10 non-squamous carcinomas and 1 unspecified tumor.

The germline V and J ends were trimmed by 3 bases and 14 bases, with 14 bases remaining between them. CDR1 is MNHEY, CDR2 SVGAGI, per germline. The CDR3 loop spans 12 amino acids. The study, taken as a whole, reports: Largely, high-frequency T-cell receptor beta clonotypes differed from one individual patient to another. Each patient's tumor sites shared recurring identical dominant CDR3 beta clonotypes, and individual sites also carried their own high-frequency clones.

At 550 to 600 ng per sample, bulk tumor genomic DNA provided the template. Surgery yielded several widely spaced biopsies per primary tumor. Each patient presented with untreated, newly diagnosed non-small cell lung cancer and received curative surgery. The donors had newly diagnosed non-small cell lung cancer and underwent surgery intended to cure it. Multiplex PCR employing 32 V and 13 J primers generated amplicons of the TCR beta CDR3. TCRdb independently ran MiXCR on the multiplex PCR reads; one entry per CDR3 protein. Found here are roughly 20,000 distinct CDR3 sequences, 28% of them singletons; the top ten hold 4.4%.

The source is a man aged 35-49 years with non-small cell lung cancer. What was sequenced was lung tumor tissue. The chain couples TRBV6-5 to TRBJ2-1; weak D call: TRBD2 (6 bases). Written as DNA, the CDR3 is TGTGCCAGCAGTTATGGTGGGGGGTCGAAGTTCTTC. This codes for CASSYGGGSKFF.